This is a list of T cell receptor beta chains from one sample in a study of T cells in Graves' hyperthyroidism and ophthalmopathy. MiXCR, run by TCRdb on the multiplex PCR reads, gives a single entry per CDR3 protein. The table shows about 640,000 distinct CDR3 sequences, with less than 25% occurring only once. Sequenced material: blood. The receptors were gathered from a man aged 25 to 40 with Graves' ophthalmopathy. The CDR3 runs from the conserved cysteine through the conserved F or W. Fields, in order: clone size, V gene, J gene, D gene, CDR3 DNA, CDR3 protein. D genes are given only for firm matches. The size entry is marked missing in some rows and otherwise reads once, few, many or a size class.

clone_size: few; v_call: TRBV28; j_call: TRBJ2-7; d_call: NA; cdr3_nt: TGTGCCACCTGGGGGGCGGGATACGAGCAGTACTTC; cdr3_aa: CATWGAGYEQYF
clone_size: NA; v_call: TRBV4-1; j_call: TRBJ2-2; d_call: NA; cdr3_nt: TGCGCCAGCAGCCAAGGGAGGCAAATAAACACCGGGGAGCTGTTTTTT; cdr3_aa: CASSQGRQINTGELFF
clone_size: many; v_call: TRBV2; j_call: TRBJ2-7; d_call: NA; cdr3_nt: TGTGCCAGCAGTGTAGTGGTTTCTCACGAGCAGTACTTC; cdr3_aa: CASSVVVSHEQYF
clone_size: few; v_call: TRBV12-3/TRBV12-4; j_call: TRBJ1-2; d_call: TRBD1; cdr3_nt: TGTGCCAGCAGACGATACCCAGGGGGCGCGGCCTTC; cdr3_aa: CASRRYPGGAAF
clone_size: NA; v_call: TRBV24-1; j_call: TRBJ2-1; d_call: TRBD2; cdr3_nt: TGTGCCACCAGTGATCCCGGACTAGAGGGAGGGGAGCAGTTCTTC; cdr3_aa: CATSDPGLEGGEQFF
clone_size: NA; v_call: TRBV30; j_call: TRBJ2-7; d_call: NA; cdr3_nt: TGTGCCTGGAGCCCTACCGGGGTCGAGCAGTACTTC; cdr3_aa: CAWSPTGVEQYF
clone_size: NA; v_call: TRBV5-4; j_call: TRBJ1-6; d_call: TRBD1; cdr3_nt: TGTGCCAGCAGCCGCCGGGACAGGATTTTGAGCTCCTATAATTCACCCCTCCACTTT; cdr3_aa: CASSRRDRILSSYNSPLHF
clone_size: NA; v_call: TRBV5-1; j_call: TRBJ2-3; d_call: TRBD1; cdr3_nt: TGCGCCAGCAGCTTGGCCGGGACAGGGGGCACAGATACGCAGTATTTT; cdr3_aa: CASSLAGTGGTDTQYF
clone_size: many; v_call: TRBV18; j_call: TRBJ1-5; d_call: NA; cdr3_nt: TGTGCCAGCTCACCACGTTTGGGGCAGCCCCAGCATTTT; cdr3_aa: CASSPRLGQPQHF
clone_size: few; v_call: TRBV4-2; j_call: TRBJ2-1; d_call: NA; cdr3_nt: TGTGCCAGCAGCCAAGGAAGCGGGCGGAATGAGCAGTTCTTC; cdr3_aa: CASSQGSGRNEQFF
clone_size: few; v_call: TRBV20-1; j_call: TRBJ2-5; d_call: NA; cdr3_nt: TGCAGTGCTAGAGCGGACCAAGAGACCCAGTACTTC; cdr3_aa: CSARADQETQYF
clone_size: many; v_call: TRBV5-1; j_call: TRBJ2-2; d_call: TRBD1; cdr3_nt: TGCGCCAGCAGCTCCCCAGGGGGCATCAACACCGGGGAGCTGTTTTTT; cdr3_aa: CASSSPGGINTGELFF
clone_size: many; v_call: TRBV2; j_call: TRBJ2-7; d_call: NA; cdr3_nt: TGTGCCAGCAGTAAGACAAGAACCTACGAGCAGTACTTC; cdr3_aa: CASSKTRTYEQYF
clone_size: NA; v_call: TRBV19; j_call: TRBJ1-5; d_call: TRBD1; cdr3_nt: TGTGCCACCCAGGGACAGGGGGTGTCTCAGCCCCAGCATTTT; cdr3_aa: CATQGQGVSQPQHF
clone_size: many; v_call: TRBV11-2; j_call: TRBJ2-7; d_call: TRBD1; cdr3_nt: TGTGCCAGCAGGGTTCCTTGGGACAGGGACTCCGAGCAGTACTTC; cdr3_aa: CASRVPWDRDSEQYF
clone_size: NA; v_call: TRBV12-3/TRBV12-4; j_call: TRBJ1-5; d_call: TRBD1; cdr3_nt: TGTGCCAGCAGTAGACAGGGGATAAGCAATCAGCCCCAGCATTTT; cdr3_aa: CASSRQGISNQPQHF
clone_size: many; v_call: TRBV12-3/TRBV12-4; j_call: TRBJ1-2; d_call: TRBD1; cdr3_nt: TGTGCCAGCAGTTTAAGTGGGACAGGGGAATTTGGCTACACCTTC; cdr3_aa: CASSLSGTGEFGYTF
clone_size: NA; v_call: TRBV6-2/TRBV6-3; j_call: TRBJ1-5; d_call: TRBD1; cdr3_nt: TGTGCCAGCGGGGACAGCACAGATACGCAGCATTTT; cdr3_aa: CASGDSTDTQHF
clone_size: many; v_call: TRBV28; j_call: TRBJ1-1; d_call: NA; cdr3_nt: TGTGCCAGCAGTCCCTCAGGGGAAAGGGGCACTGAAGCTTTCTTT; cdr3_aa: CASSPSGERGTEAFF
clone_size: NA; v_call: TRBV12-3/TRBV12-4; j_call: TRBJ1-3; d_call: TRBD1; cdr3_nt: TGTGCCAGCAGTCCCTCCGGGACAGGGACTGGAAACACCATATATTTT; cdr3_aa: CASSPSGTGTGNTIYF
clone_size: NA; v_call: TRBV27; j_call: TRBJ2-1; d_call: NA; cdr3_nt: TGTGCCAGCAGTTTTTACCCTTCTAATGAGCAGTTCTTC; cdr3_aa: CASSFYPSNEQFF
clone_size: few; v_call: TRBV6-5; j_call: TRBJ2-3; d_call: NA; cdr3_nt: TGTGCCAGCAGTTATGCAGTCCCTGGCACAGATACGCAGTATTTT; cdr3_aa: CASSYAVPGTDTQYF
clone_size: NA; v_call: TRBV7-3; j_call: TRBJ2-1; d_call: NA; cdr3_nt: TGTGCCAGCAGTATCCCCGGGATAGGGGCCAATGAGCAGTTCTTC; cdr3_aa: CASSIPGIGANEQFF
clone_size: many; v_call: TRBV2; j_call: TRBJ2-3; d_call: NA; cdr3_nt: TGTGCCAGCAGTGAATGGGTGGGAGTCGGGACAGATACGCAGTATTTT; cdr3_aa: CASSEWVGVGTDTQYF
clone_size: few; v_call: TRBV27; j_call: TRBJ1-1; d_call: TRBD1; cdr3_nt: TGTGCCAGCAGTTTAAACCTAAGACGGACAGGGGCTGAAGCTTTCTTT; cdr3_aa: CASSLNLRRTGAEAFF
clone_size: NA; v_call: TRBV7-6; j_call: TRBJ2-3; d_call: TRBD1; cdr3_nt: TGTGCCAGCAGCTTGAAGGGGGCCGCAGATACGCAGTATTTT; cdr3_aa: CASSLKGAADTQYF
clone_size: NA; v_call: TRBV9; j_call: TRBJ2-1; d_call: NA; cdr3_nt: TGTGCCAGCAGCGTAGGGACAGACGCCTACAATGAGCAGTTCTTC; cdr3_aa: CASSVGTDAYNEQFF
clone_size: NA; v_call: TRBV24-1; j_call: TRBJ2-1; d_call: TRBD1; cdr3_nt: TGTGCCACCAGTGATAGGACAGGAGAGGGGCTCAATGAGCAGTTCTTC; cdr3_aa: CATSDRTGEGLNEQFF
clone_size: NA; v_call: TRBV20-1; j_call: TRBJ2-5; d_call: NA; cdr3_nt: TGCAGTGCTAGAGATTCGCTAGGACGGGAGACCCAGTACTTC; cdr3_aa: CSARDSLGRETQYF
clone_size: few; v_call: TRBV5-1; j_call: TRBJ2-5; d_call: TRBD1; cdr3_nt: TGCGCCAGCAGCCTCGGACAGGCAACTCAAGAGACCCAGTACTTC; cdr3_aa: CASSLGQATQETQYF
clone_size: many; v_call: TRBV18; j_call: TRBJ2-1; d_call: TRBD2; cdr3_nt: TGTGCCAGCTCACCACTAGCGGGGCCGGGGAATGAGCAGTTCTTC; cdr3_aa: CASSPLAGPGNEQFF
clone_size: NA; v_call: TRBV7-6; j_call: TRBJ2-7; d_call: NA; cdr3_nt: TGTGCCAGCAGCTTAGCTCCTTGGAGGGGTGACTACGAGCAGTACTTC; cdr3_aa: CASSLAPWRGDYEQYF
clone_size: NA; v_call: TRBV6-1; j_call: TRBJ2-3; d_call: NA; cdr3_nt: TGTGCCAGCAGGGACGATCGGGGGGATACGCAGTATTTT; cdr3_aa: CASRDDRGDTQYF
clone_size: NA; v_call: TRBV28; j_call: TRBJ2-7; d_call: NA; cdr3_nt: TGTGCCAGCAGTTTCCTAACCACTACCTACGAGCAGTACTTC; cdr3_aa: CASSFLTTTYEQYF
clone_size: NA; v_call: TRBV5-1; j_call: TRBJ1-4; d_call: NA; cdr3_nt: TGCGCCAGCAGCTTGGTGAGTGGACAGCCTAATGAAAAACTGTTTTTT; cdr3_aa: CASSLVSGQPNEKLFF
clone_size: NA; v_call: TRBV12-3/TRBV12-4; j_call: TRBJ1-5; d_call: TRBD1; cdr3_nt: TGTGCCAGCAGCCCCGACAGGGACTTCAATCAGCCCCAGCATTTT; cdr3_aa: CASSPDRDFNQPQHF
clone_size: NA; v_call: TRBV2; j_call: TRBJ2-2; d_call: NA; cdr3_nt: TGTGCCAGCAGTTTAGACTACGAGCGGCTGTTTTTT; cdr3_aa: CASSLDYERLFF
clone_size: NA; v_call: TRBV5-1; j_call: TRBJ2-2; d_call: NA; cdr3_nt: TGCGCCAGCAGCGCGGGACCGAGTAGTGGCGGGGAGCTGTTTTTT; cdr3_aa: CASSAGPSSGGELFF
clone_size: few; v_call: TRBV7-3; j_call: TRBJ2-3; d_call: NA; cdr3_nt: TGTGCCAGCAGCTTAACCCCCACGGGAGGCACAGATACGCAGTATTTT; cdr3_aa: CASSLTPTGGTDTQYF